This T cell receptor (beta chain) originates from a study of T-cell memory formation after mild COVID-19. V shed 7 bases, J shed 1 base, and the junction held 1 base outside the gene matches. The CDR3 has 13 amino acids. Per germline, CDR1 SEHNR and CDR2 FQNEAQ (reference sequence). MiXCR, run by TCRdb on the 5' RACE reads, gives a single entry per CDR3 protein. The sample lists tens of thousands of distinct CDR3 sequences; approximately 9% were seen once. This sequence was found in an adult woman who had mild COVID-19 (a few samples of this study predate the infection). Cell type and time point are not known. The sample consisted of PBMCs or a T cell subset sorted from them (not recorded which). The V gene is TRBV7-9, the J gene TRBJ2-3; 8 bases fit TRBD2. In nucleotides, the CDR3 is TGTGCCAGCATACTAGCGGGCACAGATACGCAGTATTTT. Translated: CASILAGTDTQYF.